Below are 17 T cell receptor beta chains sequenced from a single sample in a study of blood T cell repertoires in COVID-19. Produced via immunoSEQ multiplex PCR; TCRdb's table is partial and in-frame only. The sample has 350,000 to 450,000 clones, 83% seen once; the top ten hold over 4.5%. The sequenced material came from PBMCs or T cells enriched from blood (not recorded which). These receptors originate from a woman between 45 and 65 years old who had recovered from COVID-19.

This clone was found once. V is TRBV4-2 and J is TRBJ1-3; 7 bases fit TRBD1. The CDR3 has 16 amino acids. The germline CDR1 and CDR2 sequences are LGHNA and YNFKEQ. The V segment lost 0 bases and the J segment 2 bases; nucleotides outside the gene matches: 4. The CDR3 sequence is CASSQEGQPPGNTIYF. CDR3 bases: TGTGCCAGCAGCCAAGAGGGACAGCCTCCTGGAAACACCATATATTTT.

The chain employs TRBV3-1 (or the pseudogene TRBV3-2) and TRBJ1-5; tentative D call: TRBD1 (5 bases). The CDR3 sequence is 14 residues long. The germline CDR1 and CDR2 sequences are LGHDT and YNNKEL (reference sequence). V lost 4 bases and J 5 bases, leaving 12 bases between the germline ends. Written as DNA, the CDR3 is TGTGCCAGCAGCCGGGGGGGAGGGGATCAGCCCCAGCATTTT. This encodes CASSRGGGDQPQHF.

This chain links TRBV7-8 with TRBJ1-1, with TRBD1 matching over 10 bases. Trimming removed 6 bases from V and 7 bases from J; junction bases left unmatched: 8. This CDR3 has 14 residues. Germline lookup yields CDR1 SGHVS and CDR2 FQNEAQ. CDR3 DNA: TGTGCCAGCAGACGGGACAGGGGCCCTAATGAAGCTTTCTTT. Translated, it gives CASRRDRGPNEAFF. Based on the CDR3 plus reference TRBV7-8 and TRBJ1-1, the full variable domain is GAGVSQSPRYKVAKRGQDVALRCDPISGHVSLFWYQQALGQGPEFLTYFQNEAQLDKSGLPSDRFFAERPEGSVSTLKIQRTQQEDSAVYLCASRRDRGPNEAFFGQGTRLTVV.

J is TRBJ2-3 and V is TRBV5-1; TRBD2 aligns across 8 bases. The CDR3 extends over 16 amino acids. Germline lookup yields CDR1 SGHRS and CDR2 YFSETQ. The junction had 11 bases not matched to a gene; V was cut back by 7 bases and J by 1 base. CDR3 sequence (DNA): TGCGCCAGCCGGGGGGGACCCCTACCGGGCACAGATACGCAGTATTTT. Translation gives CASRGGPLPGTDTQYF.

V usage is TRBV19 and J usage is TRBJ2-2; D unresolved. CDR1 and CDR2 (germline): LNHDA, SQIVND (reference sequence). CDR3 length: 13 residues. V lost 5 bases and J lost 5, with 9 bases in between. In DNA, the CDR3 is TGTGCCAGTAGTCGCGGCCCAACCGGGGAGCTGTTTTTT. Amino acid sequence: CASSRGPTGELFF.

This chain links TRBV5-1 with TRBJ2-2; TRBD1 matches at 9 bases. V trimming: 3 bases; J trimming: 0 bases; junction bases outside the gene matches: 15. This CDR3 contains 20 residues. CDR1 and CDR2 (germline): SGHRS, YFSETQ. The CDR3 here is CASSSLPRTGASSNTGELFF. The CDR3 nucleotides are TGCGCCAGCAGCTCCCTACCTCGGACAGGGGCCTCTTCGAACACCGGGGAGCTGTTTTTT.

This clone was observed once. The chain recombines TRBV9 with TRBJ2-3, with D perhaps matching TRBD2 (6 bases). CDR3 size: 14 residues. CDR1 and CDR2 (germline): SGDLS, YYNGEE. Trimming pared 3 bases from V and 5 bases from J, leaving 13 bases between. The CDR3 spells CASSGSSSVDTQYF. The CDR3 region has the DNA TGTGCCAGCAGCGGGTCCTCTAGCGTAGATACGCAGTATTTT. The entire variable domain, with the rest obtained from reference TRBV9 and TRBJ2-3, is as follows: DSGVTQTPKHLITATGQRVTLRCSPRSGDLSVYWYQQSLDQGLQFLIQYYNGEERAKGNILERFSAQQFPDLHSELNLSSLELGDSALYFCASSGSSSVDTQYFGPGTRLTVL.

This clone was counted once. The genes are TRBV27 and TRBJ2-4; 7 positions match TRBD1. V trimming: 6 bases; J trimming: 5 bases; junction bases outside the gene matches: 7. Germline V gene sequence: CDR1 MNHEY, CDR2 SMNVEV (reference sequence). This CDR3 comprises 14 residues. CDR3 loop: CASRPSGTENIQYF. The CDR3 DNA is TGTGCCAGCAGGCCTTCCGGGACAGAAAACATTCAGTACTTC.

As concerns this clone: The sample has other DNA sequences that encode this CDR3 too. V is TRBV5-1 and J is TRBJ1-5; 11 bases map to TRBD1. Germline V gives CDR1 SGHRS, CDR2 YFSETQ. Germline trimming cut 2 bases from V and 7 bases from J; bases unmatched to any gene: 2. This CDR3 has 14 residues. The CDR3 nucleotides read TGCGCCAGCAGCTTAGGGACAGGGGGACAGCCCCAGCATTTT. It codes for CASSLGTGGQPQHF.

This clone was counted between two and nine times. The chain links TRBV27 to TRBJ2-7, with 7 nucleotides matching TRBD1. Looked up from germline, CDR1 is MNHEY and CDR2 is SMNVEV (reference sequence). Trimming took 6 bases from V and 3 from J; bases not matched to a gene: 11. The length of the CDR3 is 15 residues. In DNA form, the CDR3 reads TGTGCCAGCAGAACCACGGGACAGCGAGTCTACGAGCAGTACTTC. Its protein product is CASRTTGQRVYEQYF.

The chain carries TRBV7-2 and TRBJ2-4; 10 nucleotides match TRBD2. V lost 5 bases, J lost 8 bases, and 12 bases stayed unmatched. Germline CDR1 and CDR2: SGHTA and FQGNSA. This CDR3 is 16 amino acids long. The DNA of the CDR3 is TGTGCCAGCAGCCCCTGGGGCAGCGGGGGGGCTGACATTCAGTACTTC. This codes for CASSPWGSGGADIQYF. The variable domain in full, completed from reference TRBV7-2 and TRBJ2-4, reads GAGVSQSPSNKVTEKGKDVELRCDPISGHTALYWYRQSLGQGLEFLIYFQGNSAPDKSGLPSDRFSAERTGGSVSTLTIQRTQQEDSAVYLCASSPWGSGGADIQYFGAGTRLSVL.

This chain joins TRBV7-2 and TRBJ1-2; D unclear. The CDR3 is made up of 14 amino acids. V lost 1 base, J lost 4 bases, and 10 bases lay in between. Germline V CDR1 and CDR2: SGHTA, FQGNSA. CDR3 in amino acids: CASSLDRFGYGYTF. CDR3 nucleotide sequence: TGTGCCAGCAGCTTAGACCGTTTCGGCTATGGCTACACCTTC.

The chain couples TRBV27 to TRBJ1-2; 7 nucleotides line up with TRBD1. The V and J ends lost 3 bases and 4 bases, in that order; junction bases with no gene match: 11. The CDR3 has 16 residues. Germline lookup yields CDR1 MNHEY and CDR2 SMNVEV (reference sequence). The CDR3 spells CASSLKPLTGAYGYTF. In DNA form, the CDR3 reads TGTGCCAGCAGTTTGAAACCCCTCACAGGGGCCTATGGCTACACCTTC.

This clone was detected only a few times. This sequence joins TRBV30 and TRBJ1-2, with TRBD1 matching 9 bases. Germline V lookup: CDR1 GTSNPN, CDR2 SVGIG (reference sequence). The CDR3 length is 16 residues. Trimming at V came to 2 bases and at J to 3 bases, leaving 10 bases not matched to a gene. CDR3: CAWSSPGTGYDYGYTF. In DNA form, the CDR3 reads TGTGCCTGGAGTTCCCCCGGGACAGGGTATGACTATGGCTACACCTTC.

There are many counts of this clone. CDR3 DNA sequence: TGTGCCAGCAGGGGGGAGGGCACCGGGGAGCTGTTTTTT. This codes for CASRGEGTGELFF. V usage is TRBV6-5 and J usage is TRBJ2-2; 7 bases line up with TRBD2. J gave up 4 bases and V 6 bases, and 2 bases lay outside the gene matches. The CDR3 consists of 13 residues. Germline CDR1 and CDR2: MNHEY and SVGAGI.

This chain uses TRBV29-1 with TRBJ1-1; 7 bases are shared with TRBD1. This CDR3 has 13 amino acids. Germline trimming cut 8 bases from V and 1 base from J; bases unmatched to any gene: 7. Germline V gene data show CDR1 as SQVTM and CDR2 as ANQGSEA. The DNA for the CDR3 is TGCAGCTCCTCCGGGACAGAGAACACTGAAGCTTTCTTT. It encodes CSSSGTENTEAFF.

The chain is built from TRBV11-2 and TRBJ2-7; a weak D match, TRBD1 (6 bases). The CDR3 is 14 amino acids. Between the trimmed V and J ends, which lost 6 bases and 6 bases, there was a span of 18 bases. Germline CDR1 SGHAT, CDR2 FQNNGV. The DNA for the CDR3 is TGTGCCAGCAGACCTCAACTCACAGGGCTCGAGCAGTACTTC. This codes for CASRPQLTGLEQYF.